This TCR beta chain was retrieved from a study of blood T cell repertoires in COVID-19. Study-wide context: Acute and convalescent COVID-19 specimens originated in the United States, Italy and Spain. Sources were T cells, B-cell-depleted T cells, or PBMCs; the material itself was cDNA or gDNA.

Method: immunoSEQ multiplex PCR; TCRdb's copy keeps in-frame clones and lacks some. The sample shows some 240,000 clones, 84% of them seen only once. V dropped 3 bases and J dropped 0 bases, with 8 bases sitting between them. Germline lookup yields CDR1 SNHLY and CDR2 FYNNEI. The CDR3 consists of 15 residues. Individuals drawn from around 25 US areas were about 18 to 95 years old. Cohorts were determined from participant-reported clinical history. The sample taken for sequencing was PBMCs or T cells enriched from blood (not recorded which). V gene TRBV2 combines with J gene TRBJ2-2, with D unresolved. The TCR was taken from a young man with acute COVID-19. The CDR3 here is CASSDGGSNTGELFF. DNA for the CDR3: TGTGCCAGCAGTGATGGCGGATCGAACACCGGGGAGCTGTTTTTT.